Shown below are 29 T cell receptor beta chains from a single sample sequenced in a study of Tregs in tolerant kidney transplant recipients. The data were produced by immunoSEQ multiplex PCR, yet TCRdb's version contains in-frame clones alone and is incomplete. The sample holds 30,000 or so clones. Specimen: CD8+ T cells from blood, collected before the transplant. The receptors originated from a human donor who received a combined kidney and bone marrow transplant.

Note on this clone: Sequencing ends 3 residues short of the CDR3 end; the germline J gene provides the rest. The chain employs TRBV29-1 and TRBJ2-1; D perhaps matches TRBD2 (6 bases). The length of the CDR3 is 15 residues. The V gene's germline CDR1 is SQVTM and CDR2 ANQGSEA. The V and J ends lost 7 bases and 2 bases respectively, with 18 bases between them. CDR3 bases read: TGCAGCGCCGGACCATCCGGGGGTCCCTACAATGAG. Translating gives CSAGPSGGPYNE. The full-length CDR3 reads as CSAGPSGGPYNEQFF.

About this clone itself: The CDR3 end falls 3 residues outside the read, so it is completed with the germline J gene. J is TRBJ2-7 and V is TRBV19; TRBD2 matches at 7 bases. Germline lookup yields CDR1 LNHDA and CDR2 SQIVND (reference sequence). This CDR3 is 14 amino acids long. V lost 6 bases and J lost 3; bases outside the gene matches: 8. Incomplete CDR3 DNA: TGTGCCAGTAGGCTTGGACTAGGAAACTACGAG. Its protein product is CASRLGLGNYE. In full, the CDR3 is CASRLGLGNYEQYF. The complete variable domain, with remaining parts taken from reference TRBV19 and TRBJ2-7, reads DGGITQSPKYLFRKEGQNVTLSCEQNLNHDAMYWYRQDPGQGLRLIYYSQIVNDFQKGDIAEGYSVSREKKESFPLTVTSAQKNPTAFYLCASRLGLGNYEQYFGPGTRLTVT.

Concerning this clone itself: Read data end 3 residues before the CDR3 end; the end is taken from the germline J gene. J is TRBJ2-5 and V is TRBV20-1; 10 bases line up with TRBD1. This CDR3 is built from 17 residues. Per the germline V gene, CDR1 is DFQATT and CDR2 is SNEGSKA (reference sequence). With 0 bases clipped from V and 3 bases from J, the junction kept 10 bases outside the gene matches. Incomplete CDR3 DNA: TGCAGTGCTAGAGATTACGGGGACAGGGGACGGGAAGAGACC. Encoded protein: CSARDYGDRGREET. The full CDR3 protein reads CSARDYGDRGREETQYF.

As for this clone: Read coverage stops 3 residues before the CDR3 terminus; the germline J gene supplies the remainder. The gene calls are TRBV24-1 and TRBJ1-2, with no clear D. The CDR3 is made up of 12 amino acids. Germline V lookup: CDR1 KGHDR, CDR2 SFDVKD. V was trimmed by 2 bases and J by 6 bases, leaving 6 bases between them. CDR3 loop: CATSDSGDGYTF. Partial CDR3 DNA: TGTGCCACCAGTGATTCCGGGGATGGC.

The CDR3 DNA, read in part, is TGCGCCAGCAGCTTTTTCCCCTCGAGACTAGCGGAGACCTACGAG. It codes for CASSFFPSRLAETYE. The complete CDR3 reads CASSFFPSRLAETYEQYF. The chain recombines TRBV5-1 with TRBJ2-7; 9 bases match TRBD2. From the germline J gene comes the end of the CDR3, since the read stops 3 residues before it. CDR1 is SGHRS, CDR2 YFSETQ, per germline. The junction had 14 bases not matched to a gene; V was cut back by 2 bases and J by 2 bases. This CDR3 region has 18 residues.

Concerning this clone: The CDR3 is cut off 3 residues early in the read; its end comes from the germline J gene. The chain has TRBV5-1 and TRBJ2-1, with 7 bases that match TRBD1. CDR1 SGHRS and CDR2 YFSETQ come from the germline V gene. The V segment lost 1 base and the J segment 6 bases; nucleotides outside the gene matches: 7. The CDR3 is made up of 15 amino acids. CDR3 DNA, as far as it was read: TGCGCCAGCAGCTTGTGGGACAGCGGCCTCAATGAG. Translating it yields CASSLWDSGLNE. The complete CDR3 reads CASSLWDSGLNEQFF.

Its frequency marks this clone as medium-sized. The CDR3 end lies 3 residues beyond the end of the read and is filled in from the germline J gene. The chain uses TRBV5-1 and TRBJ1-1, with 8 bases fitting TRBD1. Germline lookup yields CDR1 SGHRS and CDR2 YFSETQ. CDR3 length: 17 amino acids. Trimming cost V 4 bases and J 1 base; bases outside gene matches: 12. The CDR3 region is CASSPYGQGGTNTEAFF. The covered CDR3 bases are TGCGCCAGCAGCCCGTACGGACAGGGAGGGACGAACACTGAA.

Turning to this clone: The read terminates 3 residues ahead of where the CDR3 ends, so the germline J gene completes it. The chain uses TRBV6-1 and TRBJ1-2; the D gene is possibly TRBD1 (6 bases). V lost 2 bases and J 1 base, leaving 11 bases between the germline ends. The germline gives CDR1 MNHNS, CDR2 SASEGT. The CDR3 totals 15 residues. CDR3 DNA (partial): TGTGCCAGCAGTGAACAAACAGGGTATAACTATGGC. Its protein is CASSEQTGYNYG. The CDR3 in its entirety is CASSEQTGYNYGYTF.

Worth noting for this clone: The read falls 3 residues short of the CDR3 end, and the missing part is taken from the germline J gene. The genes are TRBV29-1 and TRBJ2-7; 9 nucleotides match TRBD1. Looked up from germline, CDR1 is SQVTM and CDR2 is ANQGSEA. The CDR3 contains 15 residues. The V segment lost 2 bases and the J segment 2 bases; nucleotides outside the gene matches: 7. The CDR3 bases that were read are TGCAGCGTTGAAAACCGGGACAGGGCCCCCTACGAG. This encodes CSVENRDRAPYE. The CDR3, in full, reads CSVENRDRAPYEQYF.

In the case of this clone: The CDR3 end falls 3 residues outside the read, so it is completed with the germline J gene. The genes are TRBV7-8 and TRBJ2-3; 14 bases are shared with TRBD2. The CDR3 has 16 residues. V was pared by 5 bases and J by 3 bases, with 4 bases of the junction left unmatched. Germline V gene lookup returns CDR1 SGHVS and CDR2 FQNEAQ. CDR3 sequence: CASSTGLAGETDTQYF. The part of the CDR3 DNA that was read is TGTGCCAGCAGCACGGGACTAGCGGGAGAGACAGATACG.

Notes on this clone: The read ends 3 residues shy of where the CDR3 ends; the end is completed using the germline J gene. The chain uses TRBV6-2 or TRBV6-3 and TRBJ2-7; D not certain. There are 12 residues in the CDR3. The germline V and J ends were trimmed by 0 bases and 3 bases, with 3 bases remaining between them. Per the germline V gene, CDR1 is MNHEY and CDR2 is SVGEGT. CDR3 DNA (partial): TGTGCCAGCAGTTACTCCTACTACGAG. Its protein product is CASSYSYYE. The whole CDR3 sequence reads CASSYSYYEQYF.

Worth noting for this clone: The read gets to within 3 residues of the CDR3 end, and the germline J gene fills in the rest. This chain joins TRBV7-9 and TRBJ2-1; D might be TRBD1 (5 bases). Germline V gene data show CDR1 as SEHNR and CDR2 as FQNEAQ (reference sequence). This CDR3 is built from 13 residues. The ends were cut back, 5 bases at V and 8 bases at J, with 13 bases in the middle. CDR3 bases read: TGTGCCAGCAGCCCTTTCAGGGCGGATGAG. Amino acid sequence: CASSPFRADE. The CDR3, in full, reads CASSPFRADEQFF.

Regarding this clone: The CDR3 end is not reached by the read, which stops 3 residues before it; the germline J gene fills it in. The J gene is TRBJ2-7, the V gene TRBV14; D not certain. Germline V lookup: CDR1 SGHDN, CDR2 FVKESK. With 1 base removed from V and 0 bases from J, the gap between germline ends came to 10 bases. CDR3 size: 15 residues. Partial CDR3 DNA: TGTGCCAGCAGCCAAGGGCAGGATAGCTCCTACGAG. This sequence encodes CASSQGQDSSYE. From start to end, the CDR3 is CASSQGQDSSYEQYF.

To note about this clone: The CDR3 end lies 3 residues beyond the end of the read and is filled in from the germline J gene. The J gene is TRBJ2-1, the V gene TRBV7-8; TRBD2 aligns across 8 bases. The CDR3 is 16 amino acids. V lost 5 bases and J lost 3; bases outside the gene matches: 9. Germline V gene data show CDR1 as SGHVS and CDR2 as FQNEAQ. CDR3 amino acids: CASSPAGTRGYNEQFF. The part of the CDR3 DNA that was read is TGTGCCAGCAGCCCTGCTGGGACTAGGGGCTACAATGAG.

As concerns this clone: The junction and the germline gene differ at one end; a read error may be behind it. The read ends 3 residues before the CDR3 terminus; that terminus is restored from the germline J gene. V and J are TRBV10-3 and TRBJ2-1; 10 bases match TRBD1. The CDR3 totals 13 residues. Germline V lookup: CDR1 ENHRY, CDR2 SYGVKD. CDR3 loop: CAIIDRGRNEQFF. Incomplete CDR3 DNA: TGTGCTATCATCGACAGGGGGCGAAATGAG.

In the case of this clone: From the germline J gene comes the end of the CDR3, since the read stops 3 residues before it. The chain couples TRBV23-1 to TRBJ1-2; TRBD1 agrees at 8 bases. TRBV23-1 is assigned to the ORF class and has an uncertain function. CDR3 length: 13 amino acids. CDR3 bases read: TGCGCCAGCAGTGATACAGGGGGAAGGGAT. Amino acid sequence: CASSDTGGRD. The CDR3 in full is CASSDTGGRDYTF.

About this clone itself: The DNA ends 3 residues before the CDR3 does, and the rest of the CDR3 is filled in from the germline J gene. The chain links TRBV29-1 to TRBJ2-1, with 7 bases that match TRBD2. Germline CDR1 reads SQVTM; CDR2 reads ANQGSEA. The CDR3 is 15 residues long. J gave up 3 bases and V 4 bases, and 9 bases lay outside the gene matches. The sequenced CDR3 bases are TGCAGCGTTGTTCGGGCGGGAGTTGACTACAATGAG. The encoded protein is CSVVRAGVDYNE. The whole CDR3 is CSVVRAGVDYNEQFF.

With respect to this clone: The CDR3 end falls 3 residues outside the read, so it is completed with the germline J gene. The chain couples TRBV29-1 to TRBJ2-1; D gene unclear. Germline assignment: CDR1 SQVTM and CDR2 ANQGSEA. V lost 3 bases to trimming and J lost 4 bases, with 4 bases between them. This CDR3 has 11 amino acids. CDR3 sequence: CSVDRYNEQFF. The DNA read from the CDR3 is TGCAGCGTTGACAGGTACAATGAG.

Concerning this clone itself: The sequenced fragment ends 3 residues before the CDR3 boundary, so the rest is inferred from the germline J gene. V gene TRBV19 combines with J gene TRBJ2-1, with unresolved D. V lost 3 bases, J lost 3 bases, and 15 bases lay in between. The CDR3 is made up of 16 amino acids. Germline V gives CDR1 LNHDA, CDR2 SQIVND (reference sequence). The covered CDR3 bases are TGTGCCAGTAGTATGAAAGGGTCTGATTACTACAATGAG. Its translation: CASSMKGSDYYNE. The whole CDR3 protein reads CASSMKGSDYYNEQFF.

The CDR3 spells CASSNSGRPLTGELFF. The CDR3 bases that were read are TGTGCCAGTAGTAATAGCGGGAGGCCTCTCACCGGGGAG. The J gene is TRBJ2-2, the V gene TRBV19; 10 bases match TRBD2. The CDR3 end is not reached by the read, which stops 3 residues before it; the germline J gene fills it in. V gave up 4 bases and J gave up 4 bases; unmatched junction bases: 6. This CDR3 is 16 amino acids long. Germline V gene data show CDR1 as LNHDA and CDR2 as SQIVND (reference sequence).

A word on this clone: The read is 3 residues too short to cover the CDR3 end, so that end is filled in from the germline J gene. The V gene is TRBV20-1, the J gene TRBJ2-7; TRBD1 is a possible D gene (6 bases). There are 16 residues in the CDR3. The germline V and J ends were trimmed by 1 base and 0 bases, with 16 bases remaining between them. The germline CDR1 and CDR2 sequences are DFQATT and SNEGSKA (reference sequence). The covered CDR3 bases are TGCAGTGCTAGAGCCTCCGGACAGCCCTTCTCCTACGAG. Translated: CSARASGQPFSYE. In full, the CDR3 reads CSARASGQPFSYEQYF.

Worth noting for this clone: Read sequence stops 3 residues before the CDR3 end, and the germline J gene provides the missing end. The chain carries TRBV19 and TRBJ2-3; 9 bases map to TRBD2. V lost 4 bases and J lost 4; bases outside the gene matches: 6. CDR1 is LNHDA and CDR2 is SQIVND in the germline V gene (reference sequence). The CDR3 length is 15 residues. The CDR3 spells CASSTVAGAADTQYF. The CDR3 bases that were read are TGTGCCAGTAGTACAGTAGCGGGAGCTGCAGATACG.

Points on this clone: The read ends 3 residues before the CDR3 terminus; that terminus is restored from the germline J gene. The chain has TRBV6-2 or TRBV6-3 and TRBJ2-7; the match to TRBD2 covers 11 bases. V lost 6 bases to trimming and J lost 0 bases; unmatched junction nucleotides: 10. This CDR3 is built from 17 residues. Germline lookup yields CDR1 MNHEY and CDR2 SVGEGT. The CDR3 loop reads CASRNWTSGPYSYEQYF. The CDR3 DNA, read in part, is TGTGCCAGCAGAAATTGGACTAGCGGGCCTTACTCCTACGAG.

A note on this clone: The read halts 3 residues ahead of the CDR3 end, with the missing end drawn from the germline J gene. The chain links TRBV20-1 to TRBJ2-3, with 11 bases identical to TRBD2. V lost 0 bases to trimming and J lost 4 bases; unmatched junction nucleotides: 6. The length of the CDR3 is 16 residues. Germline V gene lookup returns CDR1 DFQATT and CDR2 SNEGSKA (reference sequence). The CDR3 protein is CSARERTSGLADTQYF. The sequenced part of the CDR3 DNA is TGCAGTGCTAGAGAGCGGACTAGCGGGTTGGCAGATACG.

The CDR3: CASSQLAGAADTQYF. The DNA read from the CDR3 is TGTGCCAGCAGCCAGTTAGCGGGAGCCGCAGATACG. The V call is TRBV4-2, the J call TRBJ2-3; 9 nucleotides agree with TRBD2. Sequencing ends 3 residues short of the CDR3 end; the germline J gene provides the rest. The CDR3 is 15 amino acids. From germline, CDR1 is LGHNA and CDR2 YNFKEQ. The V segment lost 3 bases and the J segment 4 bases; nucleotides outside the gene matches: 5.

The chain's CDR3 is CASRDGGKETQYF. The sequenced CDR3 bases are TGTGCCAGTAGGGACGGGGGAAAAGAGACC. J is TRBJ2-5 and V is TRBV19; a possible D gene is TRBD2 (6 bases). Coverage ceases 3 residues before the CDR3 finishes, and the germline J gene fills in the end. V shed 6 bases and J shed 3 bases, with 11 bases lying between them. Germline CDR1 reads LNHDA; CDR2 reads SQIVND (reference sequence). CDR3 length equals 13 residues.

The DNA read from the CDR3 is TGTGCCAGCAGCGTAGGTTTCGGGACTAGCGGGAGCTCCTACAATGAG. Translated, it gives CASSVGFGTSGSSYNE. The whole CDR3 protein is CASSVGFGTSGSSYNEQFF. The V and J genes are TRBV9 and TRBJ2-1; 14 positions match TRBD2. From the germline J gene comes the end of the CDR3, since the read stops 3 residues before it. Per germline, CDR1 SGDLS and CDR2 YYNGEE. This CDR3 contains 19 residues. With 0 bases clipped from V and 0 bases from J, the junction kept 5 bases outside the gene matches.

As for this clone: The read finishes 3 residues shy of the CDR3 end, and the germline J gene is used to complete it. The chain couples TRBV4-1 to TRBJ1-1; tentatively, D is TRBD1 (6 bases). The germline V gene encodes CDR1 MGHRA and CDR2 YSYEKL. The length of the CDR3 is 17 residues. Trimming left V 6 bases short and J 0 bases short, with 20 bases between. CDR3 region: CASRLTPGQAMNTEAFF. The part of the CDR3 DNA that was read is TGCGCCAGCAGGTTAACTCCGGGACAAGCTATGAACACTGAA.

The CDR3 here is CASSLGAGPYNEQFF. The CDR3 DNA, read in part, is TGCGCCAGCAGCTTGGGGGCGGGTCCGTACAATGAG. V is TRBV5-1 and J is TRBJ2-1, with TRBD2 as a possible D gene (5 bases). The CDR3 end is not reached by the read, which stops 3 residues before it; the germline J gene fills it in. V dropped 0 bases and J dropped 4 bases, with 11 bases sitting between them. Per germline, CDR1 SGHRS and CDR2 YFSETQ. The CDR3 has 15 residues. The complete variable domain, with remaining parts taken from reference TRBV5-1 and TRBJ2-1, reads KAGVTQTPRYLIKTRGQQVTLSCSPISGHRSVSWYQQTPGQGLQFLFEYFSETQRNKGNFPGRFSGRQFSNSRSEMNVSTLELGDSALYLCASSLGAGPYNEQFFGPGTRLTVL.